This TCR beta chain was documented in a study of Graves' ophthalmopathy and Graves' hyperthyroidism. Amplifying from RNA transcripts, the study obtained TCR beta CDR3 regions. HTBI-primed first-round RT-PCR preceded second-round multiplex PCR. MiXCR was run by TCRdb on the multiplex PCR reads, yielding one entry per CDR3 protein. The table lists about 500,000 distinct CDR3 sequences, 13% to 15% of them singletons. Regarding the study as a whole: The study's model predicted ophthalmopathy progression at 70% to 71% sensitivity and 72% to 85% specificity.

The CDR3 is 13 residues long. Per the germline V gene, CDR1 is MDHEN and CDR2 is SYDVKM. J lost 0 bases, V lost 6 bases, and 2 bases had no gene match. This clonotype was detected many times. Its antigen is undetermined. The source of this sequence is a woman in her thirties with Graves' ophthalmopathy. Sequences were obtained from blood. The rearrangement uses TRBV28 and TRBJ2-7, with TRBD2 identical over 7 bases. The CDR3 loop is CASRRESSYEQYF. The CDR3 DNA reads TGTGCCAGCAGGCGGGAGAGCTCCTACGAGCAGTACTTC.